This T cell receptor (beta chain) was found in a study of T cells in Graves' hyperthyroidism and ophthalmopathy (dated by TCRdb to between 2018 and 2021). As for the study more broadly: Peripheral blood was collected at initial diagnosis, before any treatment. TCR V-J signatures able to tell the groups apart were searched for in a discovery cohort of 100 patients, of whom more than 40 had Graves' ophthalmopathy and around 58 had stable Graves' hyperthyroidism. Prospective prediction of ophthalmopathy was tested in an independent validation cohort of 18 to 20 hyperthyroidism patients and around 16 patients who later progressed to ophthalmopathy. For training and testing, the 100 patients in the discovery cohort were randomly divided in a 7:3 ratio. In addition, the study compared T-cell repertoires in thyroid tissue and in blood from several Graves' hyperthyroidism patients. After blood sampling, hyperthyroidism patients were treated with methimazole at a starting dose of 30 mg daily, and ophthalmopathy patients were treated with high-dose intravenous methylprednisolone. TCR Vbeta CDR3 sequencing of fewer than 150 peripheral blood samples (around 45 ophthalmopathy, under 80 hyperthyroidism and approximately 17 progressor patients) is reported in the paper. Study-wide findings and limitations: No statistical method was used to set the sample size in advance, and investigators knew the group allocation. A model built on a 13 V-J signature distinguished ophthalmopathy from stable hyperthyroidism, reaching approximately 89% sensitivity and under 84% specificity in cross-validation and 80%/75% in testing. During validation, the model predicted progression to ophthalmopathy a median of around 7 months ahead of onset, with approximately 71% sensitivity and around 72% specificity. Most expanded thyroid clonotypes (frequency above 0.001) were also detected in blood, a finding suggesting that blood repertoires may reflect thyroid immune responses.

From a lookup of the germline V gene, CDR1 and CDR2 are SGHTA and FQGNSA. Reading from cysteine to phenylalanine, the CDR3 counts 12 amino acids. The read is trimmed to its CDR3 DNA, 36 bases read in frame from base 1. The TCR beta CDR3 regions were amplified from the RNA transcripts. A first-round RT-PCR of the TCR CDR3 used the HTBI primer set with the Qiagen OneStep RT-PCR kit. A second multiplex PCR round built the libraries, followed by size selection and purification. Sequencing of the libraries was done on an Illumina HiSeq2000 using paired-end 100 bp reads. Concerning the study's data processing: SOAPnuke was used to process the raw data, throwing out any read that contained adapters or uncalled bases, had a mean Phred below 15, or lacked an exact constant-primer or identifier match. High-quality paired reads were merged using COPE v1.2.5, and each unique nucleotide sequence was defined as a clonotype. MiTCR v1.1 was used to align the clonotypes against IMGT TRBV, TRBD and TRBJ reference segments. The analysis included only V-J combinations with a frequency above 0.0001, which together covered 99% to 99.2% of the repertoires. The TCS score was defined as the ratio of F50 (clonal expansion) to E x V (chaos), calculated using BLOSUM62-based TCRdist between CDR3 peptides within each V-J. Welch's t-statistics and random forest reduced around 520 V-J features to roughly 13, which were used in a naive Bayes classifier (R e1071). TCRdb's own reprocessing of the public reads used fastp at Q25 and MiXCR and kept productive beta chains. Each CDR3 protein appears once, grouped with its most common genes and DNA. The V and J calls and clone size come from TCRdb's table, not from the authors' own analysis. Present in this sample are hundreds of thousands of distinct CDR3 sequences, about a sixth of which were seen just once. Roughly 3.4% of the sample is in the top ten clones.

Moderately to severely active disease, a Clinical Activity Score of at least 3, a NOSPECS grade of at least 4, and a duration under 3 months were present in ophthalmopathy patients. Any patient with an uncontrolled infection, another autoimmune disease, pregnancy or lactation was excluded. Diagnoses were based on clinical symptoms, serum thyroxine and TRAb, thyroid ultrasound and orbital computed tomography. PBMCs were separated from 10 ml of fresh peripheral blood using Ficoll-Paque density gradient centrifugation. Total RNA was extracted using Trizol reagent, and RNA quality was assessed on an Agilent 2100 Bioanalyzer. This clonotype was seen only once. Its antigen remains undetermined. One base away lies a much larger clone, so this may be a sequencing read error.

Sample: blood. This chain is built from TRBV7-2 and TRBJ1-1; no D gene is confidently identified. The receptor was derived from a woman in her 40s with Graves' ophthalmopathy. The DNA reads TGTGCCGGCAGCGTCCCCGAGCCCGAAGCTTTCTTT. This yields the protein CAGSVPEPEAFF.